Listed below are T cell receptor beta chains from one sample, sequenced in a study of control samples from healthy donors and cancer patients. The assay was immunoSEQ multiplex PCR, and TCRdb's table has in-frame clones only and misses some. The sample lists approximately 170,000 clones; around 90% were seen once. The specimen sequenced was blood. Receptors were obtained from a man aged 30 to 39 in good health. CDR3s include the opening cysteine and the closing phenylalanine or tryptophan. A D gene is named only where the DNA matches it firmly.

D gene	V gene	J gene	CDR3 protein
.	TRBV20-1	TRBJ2-7	CSSRWTDEQYF
TRBD1	TRBV18	TRBJ1-2	CASSPNRGYGYTF
.	TRBV7-9	TRBJ2-5	CASSLVGAQETQYF
.	TRBV15	TRBJ1-2	CATSPRTTNYGYTF
.	TRBV19	TRBJ2-1	CASSFTAAANEQFF
TRBD1	TRBV5-4	TRBJ2-7	CASSLVYGQAAYEQYF
.	TRBV7-2	TRBJ1-2	CASSLSGRRNYGYTF
.	TRBV6-2/TRBV6-3	TRBJ2-7	CASSHGRGMGEQYF
TRBD1	TRBV28	TRBJ1-3	CASSDRVNGNTIYF
.	TRBV6-2/TRBV6-3	TRBJ2-3	CASSSQAGRGADTQYF
TRBD1	TRBV28	TRBJ2-7	CASSSGTGYEQYF
TRBD1	TRBV27	TRBJ2-7	CATRQGRTSYEQYF
.	TRBV19	TRBJ2-7	CASSDRAESYEQYF
.	TRBV7-9	TRBJ2-7	CASSLLLEQYF
.	TRBV27	TRBJ2-3	CASRPATGLFTDTQYF
.	TRBV30	TRBJ1-1	CAWSVAGSTEAFF
.	TRBV6-5	TRBJ1-6	CASTLVESNSPLHF
TRBD1	TRBV30	TRBJ1-1	CAWSQGVITEAFF
.	TRBV27	TRBJ2-6	CASSFSLGKSGANVLTF
.	TRBV5-1	TRBJ1-5	CASSSDGDSNQPQHF
TRBD2	TRBV19	TRBJ2-1	CASSGRTSGQSYNEQFF
.	TRBV29-1	TRBJ1-1	CSVEGQATEAFF
.	TRBV2	TRBJ2-1	CASMGLLGNEQFF